This record covers a single TCR beta chain. People who had autoimmune disease history or systemic immunosuppression were excluded. These data come from a study of OX40 agonist ivuxolimab in advanced cancers. As for the study in general: A partial response was reached by three patients: one with hepatocellular carcinoma and two with cutaneous melanoma.

V was shortened by 6 bases and J by 12 bases, with 18 bases between the two germline ends. The CDR3 has 13 amino acids. Per germline, CDR1 MDHEN and CDR2 SYDVKM. Produced via immunoSEQ multiplex PCR; TCRdb's table is partial and in-frame only. The repertoire holds roughly 63,000 clones, with about 89% as singletons. The sequenced sample was CD4+ or CD8+ T cells sorted from blood, obtained in a trial of the OX40 agonist ivuxolimab. The chain carries TRBV28 and TRBJ1-5, with D unresolved. The source of this sequence is an adult with an advanced solid tumor such as melanoma, head and neck, liver or kidney cancer. CDR3 sequence: CASREGPRSNQHF. The CDR3 bases are TGTGCCAGCAGGGAAGGACCTCGTAGTAACCAGCATTTT.